The 19 T cell receptor beta chains given below trace back to one sample, sequenced in a study of response to subunit inactivated influenza vaccine. MiXCR was run by TCRdb on the RT-PCR reads, yielding one entry per CDR3 protein. The sample has about 700,000 distinct CDR3 sequences, around a sixth seen once. This specimen was PBMCs from blood, taken 11 to 12 days after vaccination. Receptor source: a man between 50 and 59 years old who received an inactivated influenza vaccine.

The genes are TRBV24-1 and TRBJ2-6, with a tentative D call TRBD1 (6 bases). The CDR3 loop spans 15 amino acids. With 9 bases removed from V and 4 bases from J, the gap between germline ends came to 15 bases. The germline V gene encodes CDR1 KGHDR and CDR2 SFDVKD. CDR3 protein: CATSRGDSGANVLTF. DNA of the CDR3: TGTGCCACCTCCAGGGGAGATTCGGGGGCCAACGTCCTGACTTTC.

In its sample, this clonotype was seen many times. The chain links TRBV7-2 to TRBJ2-3; possible D gene TRBD2, 5 bases. The CDR3 runs to 13 residues. From germline, CDR1 is SGHTA and CDR2 FQGNSA. The ends were cut back, 11 bases at V and 1 base at J, with 13 bases in the middle. The CDR3 DNA reads TGTGCCGGAGGCCGACCCGGCACAGATACGCAGTATTTT. Translated, it gives CAGGRPGTDTQYF.

The chain uses TRBV4-3 and TRBJ1-6, with 9 nucleotides matching TRBD1. Per the germline V gene, CDR1 is LGHNA and CDR2 is YSLEER. Losses at the gene ends were 0 bases for V and 0 bases for J; bases not matched to a gene: 3. The CDR3 covers 18 residues. CDR3 nucleotides: TGCGCCAGCAGCCAAGAGGGGACAGGGTCCTCCTATAATTCACCCCTCCACTTT. Its protein product is CASSQEGTGSSYNSPLHF.

The V call is TRBV19, the J call TRBJ1-5, with D maybe TRBD1 (6 bases). Germline V gene lookup returns CDR1 LNHDA and CDR2 SQIVND (reference sequence). This CDR3 is 15 amino acids long. V was pared by 6 bases and J by 3 bases, with 15 bases between. The CDR3 sequence: CASREPGQYNQPQHF. The DNA for the CDR3 is TGTGCCAGTAGGGAACCGGGACAATACAATCAGCCCCAGCATTTT.

This rearrangement joins TRBV7-6 to TRBJ2-3; D not resolved. CDR3 length: 11 amino acids. Germline CDR1 SGHVS, CDR2 FNYEAQ. V shed 3 bases and J shed 11 bases, with 9 bases lying between them. This CDR3 reads CASSLALRQYF. DNA of the CDR3: TGTGCCAGCAGCTTGGCTCTACGGCAGTATTTT.

The chain recombines TRBV28 with TRBJ1-5; 7 bases map to TRBD1. The germline V gene has CDR1 MDHEN and CDR2 SYDVKM. The CDR3 loop spans 19 amino acids. V shed 1 base, J shed 0 bases, and the junction held 12 bases outside the gene matches. The CDR3 loop reads CASSLFGTAPYYSNQPQHF. The CDR3 DNA reads as TGTGCCAGCAGTTTATTCGGGACAGCACCCTACTATAGCAATCAGCCCCAGCATTTT.

The DNA for the CDR3 is TGTGCCAGCAGCCAAGGTCGCGGGAGGGGGCCAGATACGCAGTATTTT. It encodes CASSQGRGRGPDTQYF. This chain uses TRBV3-1 with TRBJ2-3, with 9 bases lining up with TRBD2. This CDR3 is 16 amino acids long. Germline V gives CDR1 LGHDT, CDR2 YNNKEL (reference sequence). Unmatched junction bases numbered 6, after V lost 1 base and J lost 4 bases.

The chain joins TRBV20-1 to TRBJ1-2, with D hard to call. Trimming cost V 1 base and J 4 bases, with 10 bases left between them. The germline V gene encodes CDR1 DFQATT and CDR2 SNEGSKA (reference sequence). The CDR3 is 13 residues long. CDR3 DNA: TGCAGTGCTAGAGTCGCCCTTAGCTATGGCTACACCTTC. It encodes CSARVALSYGYTF.

This clonotype appeared many times. This chain uses TRBV3-1 with TRBJ2-5; the match to TRBD2 covers 12 bases. The ends lost 0 bases at V and 2 bases at J; junction bases unmatched: 7. CDR1 is LGHDT, CDR2 YNNKEL, per germline (reference sequence). The CDR3 has 18 amino acids. The CDR3 reads CASSQDAYLAGGQETQYF. Written as DNA, the CDR3 is TGTGCCAGCAGCCAAGATGCGTATCTAGCGGGGGGGCAAGAGACCCAGTACTTC.

This clonotype showed up just a few times. The chain joins TRBV9 to TRBJ2-3, with 7 bases fitting TRBD2. The V and J ends lost 4 bases and 0 bases, in that order; junction bases with no gene match: 5. Looked up from germline, CDR1 is SGDLS and CDR2 is YYNGEE. This CDR3 spans 15 amino acids. CDR3 in amino acids: CASSPRSGSTDTQYF. The CDR3 nucleotides are TGTGCCAGCAGCCCTCGTAGCGGGAGCACAGATACGCAGTATTTT.

The rearrangement uses TRBV12-3 or TRBV12-4 and TRBJ2-3; TRBD2 matches 7 bases. This CDR3 contains 16 residues. The J segment lost 1 base and the V segment lost 5 bases, leaving 9 bases of the junction unmatched. Here the CDR3 reads CASSIQRGIGTDTQYF. CDR3 coding DNA: TGTGCCAGCAGTATCCAGCGGGGTATTGGCACAGATACGCAGTATTTT.

The table lists this clonotype with a few counts. V gene TRBV7-9 combines with J gene TRBJ2-3; the match to TRBD2 covers 10 bases. From germline, CDR1 is SEHNR and CDR2 FQNEAQ (reference sequence). J was trimmed by 4 bases and V by 1 base; bases with no gene match: 5. The CDR3 has 16 amino acids. The CDR3 nucleotides read TGTGCCAGCAGCTTAGTTAGCGGGGGGAACTCAGATACGCAGTATTTT. It translates to CASSLVSGGNSDTQYF.

This chain links TRBV11-3 with TRBJ2-7; possible D gene TRBD2, 6 bases. The germline V gene has CDR1 SGHNT and CDR2 YENEEA. V was cut by 5 bases and J by 9 bases, with 20 bases left in between. The CDR3 is made up of 14 amino acids. CDR3 region: CASSGTGPTAGQYF. As DNA, the CDR3 is TGTGCCAGCAGCGGGACGGGACCCACAGCGGGGCAGTACTTC.

In DNA, the CDR3 is TGTGCCAGCAGCTTATGGGGGGGCGAGGAGCAGTACTTC. Amino acid sequence: CASSLWGGEEQYF. The gene calls are TRBV11-2 and TRBJ2-7; maybe TRBD2 (7 bases). Germline CDR1 is SGHAT and CDR2 is FQNNGV. V lost 2 bases and J 7 bases, leaving 12 bases between the germline ends. The CDR3 has 13 amino acids. Drawing the rest from reference TRBV11-2 and TRBJ2-7, the complete variable domain is EAGVAQSPRYKIIEKRQSVAFWCNPISGHATLYWYQQILGQGPKLLIQFQNNGVVDDSQLPKDRFSAERLKGVDSTLKIQPAKLEDSAVYLCASSLWGGEEQYFGPGTRLTVT.

The rearrangement links TRBV29-1 to TRBJ2-3; 9 bases are shared with TRBD1. Germline CDR1 is SQVTM and CDR2 is ANQGSEA. J gave up 6 bases and V 4 bases, and 5 bases lay outside the gene matches. CDR3 size: 13 residues. Here the CDR3 DNA reads TGCAGCGTTGGGGGACAGGGTCCCGATACGCAGTATTTT. Translation gives CSVGGQGPDTQYF.

In its sample, this clonotype was seen many times. This chain links TRBV5-8 with TRBJ2-1, with 8 bases matching TRBD2. CDR3 size: 17 residues. The germline V gene encodes CDR1 SGHTS and CDR2 YDEGEE. V lost 3 bases, J lost 0 bases, and 8 bases stayed unmatched. Written as DNA, the CDR3 is TGTGCCAGCAGCTATCCTATAGCGGGAAGCTCCTACAATGAGCAGTTCTTC. It yields the protein CASSYPIAGSSYNEQFF.

The rearrangement uses TRBV7-9 and TRBJ2-2, with 9 positions matching TRBD1. CDR1 SEHNR and CDR2 FQNEAQ come from the germline V gene (reference sequence). The CDR3 loop spans 15 amino acids. Trimming removed 5 bases from V and 1 base from J; junction bases left unmatched: 2. The CDR3 nucleotides are TGTGCCAGCAGCATGGGACAGGGGAACACCGGGGAGCTGTTTTTT. It translates to CASSMGQGNTGELFF.

The rearrangement links TRBV11-2 to TRBJ1-5; no reliable D call. This CDR3 has 13 residues. Trimming cost V 0 bases and J 5 bases, with 5 bases left between them. In germline, CDR1 is SGHAT, CDR2 FQNNGV. The CDR3 nucleotides are TGTGCCAGCAGCTTAGATGCTTATCAGCCCCAGCATTTT. Amino acids: CASSLDAYQPQHF.

This clonotype was observed a handful of times. The rearrangement joins TRBV4-3 to TRBJ2-2; 14 bases fit TRBD2. This CDR3 spans 18 amino acids. Trimming at V came to 4 bases and at J to 0 bases, leaving 4 bases not matched to a gene. Germline CDR1 reads LGHNA; CDR2 reads YSLEER. The CDR3 region has the DNA TGCGCCAGCAGCCCACGACTAGCGGGAGGGTCGAACACCGGGGAGCTGTTTTTT. Translation: CASSPRLAGGSNTGELFF.